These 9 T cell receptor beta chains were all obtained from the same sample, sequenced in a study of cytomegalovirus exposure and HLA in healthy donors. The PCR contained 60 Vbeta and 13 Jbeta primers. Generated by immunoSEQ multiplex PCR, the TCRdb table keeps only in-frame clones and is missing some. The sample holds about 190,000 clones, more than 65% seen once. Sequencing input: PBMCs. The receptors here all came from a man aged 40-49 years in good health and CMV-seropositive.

The CDR3 loop reads CASGLVPKQGSGNTIYF. The CDR3, as DNA: TGTGCTAGTGGTTTGGTCCCAAAACAGGGCTCTGGAAACACCATATATTTT. The chain couples TRBV12-5 to TRBJ1-3, with D possibly TRBD1 on 6 matching bases. V lost 0 bases to trimming and J lost 0 bases, with 12 bases between them. The CDR3 covers 17 residues. Germline V gene lookup returns CDR1 LGHNT and CDR2 FRNRAP.

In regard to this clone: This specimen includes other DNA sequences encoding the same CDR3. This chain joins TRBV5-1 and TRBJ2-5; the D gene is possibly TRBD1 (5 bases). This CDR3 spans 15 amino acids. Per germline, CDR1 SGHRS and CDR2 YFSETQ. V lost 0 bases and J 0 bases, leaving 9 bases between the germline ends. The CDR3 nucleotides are TGCGCCAGCAGCTTGGGGGGCAGGTACCAAGAGACCCAGTACTTC. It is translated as CASSLGGRYQETQYF.

The CDR3 sequence is CASSAGVGNQPQHF. The CDR3 nucleotides are TGTGCCAGCAGTGCCGGGGTAGGCAATCAGCCCCAGCATTTT. The rearrangement joins TRBV2 to TRBJ1-5, with D unclear. This CDR3 region has 14 residues. V gave up 4 bases and J gave up 2 bases, with 9 bases separating them. Germline V gives CDR1 SNHLY, CDR2 FYNNEI.

The CDR3 reads CSAMGAGTDTQYF. As DNA, the CDR3 is TGCAGCGCCATGGGGGCAGGCACAGATACGCAGTATTTT. The chain is built from TRBV29-1 and TRBJ2-3, with D possibly TRBD1 on 6 matching bases. The ends were cut back, 7 bases at V and 1 base at J, with 12 bases in the middle. Per germline, CDR1 SQVTM and CDR2 ANQGSEA. CDR3 length: 13 amino acids.

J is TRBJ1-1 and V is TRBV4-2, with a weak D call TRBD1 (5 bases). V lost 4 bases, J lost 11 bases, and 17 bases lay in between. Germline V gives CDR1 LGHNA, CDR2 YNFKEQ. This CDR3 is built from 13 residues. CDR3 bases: TGTGCCAGCAGCCTCGGGCGGGGACTGAGGGCTTTCTTT. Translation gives CASSLGRGLRAFF.

The DNA for the CDR3 is TGTGCCTGGAGTGTGTCGGGCGAGCAGTACTTC. Translating gives CAWSVSGEQYF. The genes are TRBV30 and TRBJ2-7, with unresolved D. V shed 0 bases and J shed 6 bases, with 6 bases lying between them. CDR3 length: 11 amino acids. CDR1 is GTSNPN, CDR2 SVGIG, per germline (reference sequence).

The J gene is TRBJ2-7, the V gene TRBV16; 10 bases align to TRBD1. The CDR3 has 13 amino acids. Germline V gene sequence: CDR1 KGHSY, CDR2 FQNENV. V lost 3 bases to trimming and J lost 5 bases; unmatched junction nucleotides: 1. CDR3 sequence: CASSQDRGNEQYF. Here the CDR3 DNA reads TGTGCCAGCAGCCAGGACAGGGGGAACGAGCAGTACTTC.

The CDR3 loop reads CASGLGTVTTYNEQFF. The DNA for the CDR3 is TGTGCTAGTGGTTTGGGGACAGTCACCACCTACAATGAGCAGTTCTTC. This sequence joins TRBV12-5 and TRBJ2-1; D possibly corresponds to TRBD1 (6 bases). Germline-derived CDR1 and CDR2 are LGHNT and FRNRAP. The CDR3 has 16 residues. The V gene lost 1 base and the J gene lost 2 bases, with 12 bases spanning the gap.

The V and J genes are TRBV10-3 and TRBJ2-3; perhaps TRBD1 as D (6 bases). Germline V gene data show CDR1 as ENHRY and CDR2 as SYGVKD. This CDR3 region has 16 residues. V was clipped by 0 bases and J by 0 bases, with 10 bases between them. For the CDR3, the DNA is TGTGCCATCAGTGAGTCCCGGACAGCTAGCACAGATACGCAGTATTTT. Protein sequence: CAISESRTASTDTQYF.